This TCR beta chain was documented in a study of shared clonotypes between healthy human individuals. TCRdb's copy holds only in-frame clones and misses some; the assay was immunoSEQ multiplex PCR. The sample yields roughly 2.1 million clones, 90% to 95% seen once. The CDR3 extends over 16 amino acids. CD45RO-negative cells were positively selected for CCR7, leaving out terminally differentiated effector memory CD45RA+ cells. All donors were healthy HIV-negative adults lacking recent acute infections or vaccinations. All of the donors resided in Nashville, Tennessee, and each was a Caucasian adult. The sequence derives from a man between 18 and 29 years old in good health. Some clones in this sample may be carry-over from other donors' samples. This chain joins TRBV21-1 and TRBJ2-2. TRBV21-1 is a recognized pseudogene. What was sequenced was naive CD8+ T cells from PBMCs. CDR3 sequence: CASSKVLRENTGELFF. Here the CDR3 DNA reads TGTGCCAGCAGCAAAGTACTAAGGGAGAACACCGGGGAGCTGTTTTTT.